Presented here are 11 T cell receptor beta chains from one specimen sequenced in a study of T cell responses to AZD1222 COVID-19 vaccine. The method was immunoSEQ multiplex PCR; TCRdb's version includes in-frame clones alone and lacks a portion of them. The repertoire holds about 120,000 clones, with about 93% as singletons. The sequencing here drew on peripheral blood, taken 28 days after the second dose of the MenACWY control vaccine. The receptors shown here come from an adult who received the MenACWY meningococcal vaccine as a control.

The chain employs TRBV5-1 and TRBJ2-5; D is tentatively TRBD1 or TRBD2 (5 bases each). V dropped 3 bases and J dropped 4 bases, with 16 bases sitting between them. CDR1 SGHRS and CDR2 YFSETQ come from the germline V gene. This CDR3 is 15 amino acids long. CDR3 DNA sequence: TGCGCCAGCAGCTCCGGACTTGGGGCGGGAGAGACCCAGTACTTC. Its translation: CASSSGLGAGETQYF.

V and J are TRBV12-3 or TRBV12-4 and TRBJ1-1; D gene unclear. With 3 bases removed from V and 5 bases from J, the gap between germline ends came to 7 bases. There are 12 residues in the CDR3. CDR3 in DNA: TGTGCCAGCAGTTTCGGTTATACTGAAGCTTTCTTT. It translates to CASSFGYTEAFF.

The J gene is TRBJ1-2, the V gene TRBV5-5; TRBD1 aligns across 12 bases. The V gene's germline CDR1 is SGHKS and CDR2 YYEKEE (reference sequence). This CDR3 region has 14 residues. J gave up 12 bases and V 3 bases, and 9 bases lay outside the gene matches. The CDR3 DNA is TGTGCCAGCAGCTGGGGGACAGGGGGCCTAGTACACACCTTC. Its protein is CASSWGTGGLVHTF.

The chain combines TRBV12-3 or TRBV12-4 with TRBJ1-1; no clear D. CDR3 length: 12 residues. Trimming shortened V by 3 bases and J by 12 bases, and 14 bases separated the two germline ends. In DNA form, the CDR3 reads TGTGCCAGCAGTTTTGGACTTACCGGGTCTTTCTTT. As protein: CASSFGLTGSFF.

This clone has just a few counts. This rearrangement joins TRBV10-3 to TRBJ1-5; the D gene is possibly TRBD1 (6 bases). The CDR3 is 14 amino acids. V lost 0 bases and J lost 6, with 9 bases in between. Germline V gene lookup returns CDR1 ENHRY and CDR2 SYGVKD. CDR3 in DNA: TGTGCCATCAGTGAGTCAGGACAGTTTCAGCCCCAGCATTTT. This gives the protein CAISESGQFQPQHF.

The CDR3 spells CASSLKPKLAATYNEQFF. DNA of the CDR3: TGTGCCAGCAGCTTAAAACCTAAACTAGCGGCCACCTACAATGAGCAGTTCTTC. The V call is TRBV7-9, the J call TRBJ2-1; 8 bases map to TRBD2. The junction had 11 bases not matched to a gene; V was cut back by 2 bases and J by 2 bases. Per the germline V gene, CDR1 is SEHNR and CDR2 is FQNEAQ (reference sequence). The CDR3 totals 18 residues.

Worth noting for this clone: Other DNA sequences within the sample encode an identical CDR3. The rearrangement uses TRBV11-2 and TRBJ2-3, with a tentative D call TRBD2 (5 bases). The CDR3 spans 13 residues. Deletions cut 0 bases from V and 5 bases from J, with 6 bases between. Germline CDR1 is SGHAT and CDR2 is FQNNGV. CDR3 in DNA: TGTGCCAGCAGCTTAGATCGGGGAGATACGCAGTATTTT. Its translation is CASSLDRGDTQYF. Full variable domain (outside the CDR3, taken from reference TRBV11-2 and TRBJ2-3): EAGVAQSPRYKIIEKRQSVAFWCNPISGHATLYWYQQILGQGPKLLIQFQNNGVVDDSQLPKDRFSAERLKGVDSTLKIQPAKLEDSAVYLCASSLDRGDTQYFGPGTRLTVL.

The V call is TRBV4-3, the J call TRBJ1-5; 9 nucleotides line up with TRBD1. The J segment lost 6 bases and the V segment lost 3 bases, leaving 6 bases of the junction unmatched. Germline values: CDR1 LGHNA, CDR2 YSLEER. The CDR3 runs 15 residues. Here the CDR3 DNA reads TGCGCCAGCAGCCAGACCCGGGACAGGGTTCAGCCCCAGCATTTT. Residues: CASSQTRDRVQPQHF.

The chain employs TRBV6-2 or TRBV6-3 and TRBJ2-7; either TRBD1 or TRBD2 may supply D (5 bases each). Per germline, CDR1 MNHEY and CDR2 SVGEGT. V gave up 6 bases and J gave up 0 bases, with 9 bases separating them. The CDR3 runs 13 residues. This chain's CDR3 is CASSRDGSYEQYV. The CDR3 DNA sequence: TGTGCCAGCAGCAGGGACGGCTCCTACGAGCAGTACGTC.

V is TRBV6-5 and J is TRBJ2-1; 8 bases are a match to TRBD2. CDR3 size: 14 residues. Unmatched junction bases numbered 5, after V lost 7 bases and J lost 3 bases. Germline V lookup: CDR1 MNHEY, CDR2 SVGAGI. This chain's CDR3 is CASKETSGYNEQFF. The CDR3 nucleotides read TGTGCCAGCAAGGAAACTAGCGGCTACAATGAGCAGTTCTTC.

The V and J genes are TRBV5-4 and TRBJ2-7; TRBD2 agrees at 7 bases. V shed 0 bases and J 2 bases; nucleotides not matched to a gene: 2. The CDR3 extends over 14 amino acids. CDR1 SGHNT and CDR2 YYREEE come from the germline V gene (reference sequence). The CDR3 DNA reads as TGTGCCAGCAGCTTGGGCGGGAGCCCCTACGAGCAGTACTTC. It translates to CASSLGGSPYEQYF. The whole variable domain, filled in from reference TRBV5-4 and TRBJ2-7, reads ETGVTQSPTHLIKTRGQQVTLRCSSQSGHNTVSWYQQALGQGPQFIFQYYREEENGRGNFPPRFSGLQFPNYSSELNVNALELDDSALYLCASSLGGSPYEQYFGPGTRLTVT.